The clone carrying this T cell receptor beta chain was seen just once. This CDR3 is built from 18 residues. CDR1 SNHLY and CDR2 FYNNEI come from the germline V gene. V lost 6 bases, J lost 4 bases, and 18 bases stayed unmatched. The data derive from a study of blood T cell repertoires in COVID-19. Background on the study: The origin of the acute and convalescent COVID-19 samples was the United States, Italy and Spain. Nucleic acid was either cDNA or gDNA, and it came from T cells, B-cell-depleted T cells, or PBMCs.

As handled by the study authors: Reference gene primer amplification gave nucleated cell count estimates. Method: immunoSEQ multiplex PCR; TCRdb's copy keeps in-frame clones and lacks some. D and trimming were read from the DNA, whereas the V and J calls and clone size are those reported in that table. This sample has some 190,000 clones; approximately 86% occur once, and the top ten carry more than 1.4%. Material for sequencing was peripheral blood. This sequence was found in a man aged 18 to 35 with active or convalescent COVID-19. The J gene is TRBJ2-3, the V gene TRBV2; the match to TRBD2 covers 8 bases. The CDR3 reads CASRGTEPSGRQADTQYF. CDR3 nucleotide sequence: TGTGCCAGCAGGGGAACCGAGCCGAGCGGGAGACAGGCAGATACGCAGTATTTT.